This entry features one T cell receptor beta chain sequence. Its antigen is still unknown. At one of its ends the junction is not consistent with the germline gene, which may arise from a read error. This CDR3 has 14 residues. Germline V gene sequence: CDR1 MNHNS, CDR2 SASEGT. The sample originates from a study of tumor and adjacent non-tumor tissue in lung cancer. Findings and caveats of the study: Compared with tumor, normal lung showed significantly lower TCR diversity. Patients with more diverse tumor TCRs had worse survival. Normal lung showed higher cumulative top 100 clone frequency than tumor.

The library came from three nested PCR rounds adapted from ARM-PCR protocols. One entry per CDR3 protein, called by TCRdb with MiXCR from the multiplex PCR reads. The data contain 91,000 or so distinct CDR3 sequences, roughly 66% of them seen just once; the ten biggest clones take up approximately 16%. This sample's RNA came from whole unsorted tissue. Chemotherapy-naive patients with new lung cancer underwent thoracic surgery in China, August–November 2014. Sample: lung tumor tissue. The chain couples TRBV6-1 to TRBJ2-7; 12 bases map to TRBD2. This sequence originates from a man aged 55-75 years with non-small cell lung cancer. CDR3 coding DNA: TGCGCCAGCAGTGGACTAGCGGGGCTCTACGATCAGTACTTC. Its translation: CASSGLAGLYDQYF.